Listed below are T cell receptor beta chains from one sample, sequenced in a study of T cells after yellow fever vaccination. MiXCR, run by TCRdb on the 5' RACE reads, gives a single entry per CDR3 protein. The sample lists a few hundred thousand distinct CDR3 sequences, about 19% occurring once. The sequenced sample was PBMCs, obtained 15 days after the yellow fever booster vaccination. The receptor source for this set is a man aged 25-45 years who received the YFV17D yellow fever vaccine. CDR3s include the opening cysteine and the closing phenylalanine or tryptophan. The D gene is left open where the match is weak. Only some rows state a clone size, as once, few, many or a class for expanded clones.

size,D,J,V,DNA,CDR3
few,NA,TRBJ2-7,TRBV6-2/TRBV6-3,TGTGCCAGCCGCGACGGGAACGTGGGGGAGCAGTACTTC,CASRDGNVGEQYF
NA,TRBD2,TRBJ2-7,TRBV27,TGTGCCAGCAATCTCCTAGCGGGGACGGGGGAGCAGTACTTC,CASNLLAGTGEQYF
many,NA,TRBJ1-2,TRBV5-1,TGCGCCAGCGCGAACGAGGGCTATGGCTACACCTTC,CASANEGYGYTF
few,TRBD2,TRBJ2-1,TRBV12-3/TRBV12-4,TGTGCCAGCACCTTGGGACTAGCGGGAGCACGGGAGCAGTTCTTC,CASTLGLAGAREQFF
NA,NA,TRBJ1-1,TRBV5-1,TGCGCCAGCAGCTTGGGGCAACTCAACGCTGAAGCTTTCTTT,CASSLGQLNAEAFF
few,NA,TRBJ2-5,TRBV12-3/TRBV12-4,TGTGCCAGCACTTCCGGGACATTTCAAGAGACCCAGTACTTC,CASTSGTFQETQYF
NA,NA,TRBJ2-7,TRBV9,TGTGCCAGCAGTGTTAGCGGTGAGCTCTACGAGCAGTACTTC,CASSVSGELYEQYF
NA,TRBD2,TRBJ2-2,TRBV20-1,TGCAGTGCTAGTAAGGCGGGAGCTGGCACCGGGGAGCTGTTTTTT,CSASKAGAGTGELFF
NA,TRBD2,TRBJ2-7,TRBV6-1,TGTGCCAGCCGGGACTCCCGACGGGGGGTTGTATCCGAGCAGTACTTC,CASRDSRRGVVSEQYF
few,NA,TRBJ2-2,TRBV30,TGTGCCTGGAGTGCCGGTATCGGGGAGCTGTTTTTT,CAWSAGIGELFF
few,TRBD1,TRBJ2-7,TRBV20-1,TGCAGTGCTAGGCCCGGACAGGGGGCGAGGGAGCAGTACTTC,CSARPGQGAREQYF
many,NA,TRBJ2-1,TRBV6-6,TGTGCCAGCAGTTCCCTCCGGGATGAGCAGTTCTTC,CASSSLRDEQFF
NA,NA,TRBJ1-6,TRBV20-1,TGCAGTGCTAGCCGGGCCGTAAATTCACCCCTCCACTTT,CSASRAVNSPLHF
few,TRBD2,TRBJ2-2,TRBV6-1,TGTGCCAGCAGTCGGAGCGGGATCCGCGGGGAGCTGTTTTTT,CASSRSGIRGELFF
NA,NA,TRBJ1-5,TRBV7-2,TGTGCCAGCAGCTTTAGACAAACAAATCAGCCCCAGCATTTT,CASSFRQTNQPQHF
NA,TRBD2,TRBJ2-3,TRBV7-9,TGTGCCAGCAGCCAAGAACACGCGGGAGGGTTCGATACGCAGTATTTT,CASSQEHAGGFDTQYF
NA,NA,TRBJ2-7,TRBV12-3/TRBV12-4,TGTGCCAGCAGTTTGTACGAGCCCTACGAGCGGTACTTC,CASSLYEPYERYF
NA,TRBD1,TRBJ2-5,TRBV20-1,TGCAGTGCTAGAGACCCCAGGGGGTTAGGGGAGACCCAGTACTTC,CSARDPRGLGETQYF
few,TRBD1,TRBJ2-2,TRBV6-1,TGTGCCAGCAAGACAGGGGCGAACACCGGGGAGCTGTTTTTT,CASKTGANTGELFF
NA,TRBD1,TRBJ2-3,TRBV7-2,TGTGCCAGCAGCAGGGGACAGGGTGCCACAGATACGCAGTATTTT,CASSRGQGATDTQYF
many,NA,TRBJ2-4,TRBV15,TGTGCCACCAGCAGAGATTACCCCCGAGGCAAAAACATTCAGTACTTC,CATSRDYPRGKNIQYF
NA,NA,TRBJ2-7,TRBV5-1,TGCGCCAGCAGCTTATCGGGCCTCCCCACCTACGAGCAGTACTTC,CASSLSGLPTYEQYF
few,NA,TRBJ2-3,TRBV7-2,TGTGCCAGCAGCCCGAATCTTGCTACATCAGATACGCAGTATTTT,CASSPNLATSDTQYF
few,TRBD2,TRBJ2-7,TRBV5-1,TGCGCCAGCAGCCCCGGCGGGACTATCGAAAACTACGAGCAGTACTTC,CASSPGGTIENYEQYF
few,TRBD1,TRBJ1-2,TRBV27,TGTGCCAGCAGTAACAGGGGGCTGGGCTATGGCTACACCTTC,CASSNRGLGYGYTF
many,NA,TRBJ2-3,TRBV20-1,TGCACCCTATCGAGAGGGGGAGGGGCAGATACGCAGTATTTT,CTLSRGGGADTQYF
NA,TRBD2,TRBJ2-5,TRBV29-1,TGCAGCGTCACCGGGGGGGAGTACCAAGAGACCCAGTACTTC,CSVTGGEYQETQYF
NA,NA,TRBJ2-2,TRBV6-1,TGTGCCAGCCATCAATCGGGGAACACCGGGGAGCTGTTTTTT,CASHQSGNTGELFF
few,NA,TRBJ2-4,TRBV12-3/TRBV12-4,TGTGCCAGCAGTGCGACGGAAGCCAAAAACATTCAGTACTTC,CASSATEAKNIQYF
NA,NA,TRBJ2-6,TRBV9,TGTGCCAGCAGCCGTCCCTCTGGGGCCAACGTCCTGACTTTC,CASSRPSGANVLTF
NA,NA,TRBJ1-2,TRBV5-1,TGCGCCAGCAGCCAAACCGCAGGGGTGGGCGGCTACACCTTC,CASSQTAGVGGYTF
NA,NA,TRBJ2-7,TRBV20-1,TGCAGTGCCCCGTCGAGGGGGGGGTACTACGAGCAGTACTTC,CSAPSRGGYYEQYF
NA,NA,TRBJ1-1,TRBV12-3/TRBV12-4,TGTGCCAGCAGTTGGCGGGGCACTGAAGCTTTCTTT,CASSWRGTEAFF
NA,NA,TRBJ1-1,TRBV4-2,TGTGCCAGCAGCTTTGGTCAGGGAGAATTCACTGAAGCTTTCTTT,CASSFGQGEFTEAFF
few,NA,TRBJ2-1,TRBV10-3,TGTGCCAGTCACGCCCCCCAACGCTCCAGTGAGCAGTTCTTC,CASHAPQRSSEQFF
NA,NA,TRBJ1-1,TRBV6-5,TGTGCCAGCAGTTACGTGTTGAACACTGAAGCTTTCTTT,CASSYVLNTEAFF
NA,NA,TRBJ1-1,TRBV20-1,TGCAGTGCGGCAGCAGGGCTGAACACTGAAGCTTTCTTT,CSAAAGLNTEAFF
few,TRBD1,TRBJ2-1,TRBV6-1,TGTGCCAGCAGCAACATGCGGGACAGGGGCTCTACCGAGTTCTTC,CASSNMRDRGSTEFF
few,TRBD2,TRBJ2-3,TRBV5-1,TGCGCCAGCAGCCTACTCATAGCGGGAAGCACAGATACGCAGTATTTT,CASSLLIAGSTDTQYF
NA,NA,TRBJ2-3,TRBV10-3,TGTGCCATCAGTGATCAGGGTAGCACAGATACGCAGTATTTT,CAISDQGSTDTQYF
NA,TRBD2,TRBJ2-7,TRBV10-2,TGCGCCAGTGAACCCGGGACTAGGGTGAAGAACGAGCAGTACTTC,CASEPGTRVKNEQYF
few,NA,TRBJ2-3,TRBV7-2,TGTGCCAGCAGCTTAGCTCCACCCCAAGCAGATACGCAGTATTTT,CASSLAPPQADTQYF
few,NA,TRBJ2-2,TRBV14,TGTGCCAGCAGCCAAGAATCCCAGGGCGGGGAGCTGTTTTTT,CASSQESQGGELFF
NA,TRBD2,TRBJ2-7,TRBV20-1,TGCAGTGCTCGGAGATGGACTAGTCCCCCCGGGGGAGAGCAGTACTTC,CSARRWTSPPGGEQYF
few,NA,TRBJ1-1,TRBV5-1,TGCGCCAGCAGCTTGTTTGGGAAGTACCCTGAAGCTTTCTTT,CASSLFGKYPEAFF
few,NA,TRBJ1-2,TRBV4-3,TGCGCCAGCAGCCAAGATCAGGGACAAAGAGGATTTGACTATGGCTACACCTTC,CASSQDQGQRGFDYGYTF
few,TRBD1,TRBJ1-1,TRBV5-1,TGCGCCAGCAGCCCACAGGGGGCGGACACTGAAGCTTTCTTT,CASSPQGADTEAFF
many,TRBD2,TRBJ2-3,TRBV4-3,TGCGCCAGCAGCCAGGAAATAGCGGGAGGGTTCACAGATACGCAGTATTTT,CASSQEIAGGFTDTQYF
NA,NA,TRBJ2-7,TRBV6-2/TRBV6-3,TGTGCCAGCAGTGGCTCCTCTCACGAGCAGTACTTC,CASSGSSHEQYF
many,TRBD1,TRBJ2-5,TRBV15,TGTGCCACCAGCAGCGGGACAGGGAATAAAGAGACCCAGTACTTC,CATSSGTGNKETQYF
few,TRBD2,TRBJ2-2,TRBV11-2,TGTGCCAGCAGCCTCTTTAGCGGGAGCTTTGGCGGGGAGCTGTTTTTT,CASSLFSGSFGGELFF
few,TRBD2,TRBJ2-1,TRBV29-1,TGCAGCGTTGACCTTGCGGGAGGTGTCTACAATGAGCAGTTCTTC,CSVDLAGGVYNEQFF
few,NA,TRBJ2-2,TRBV29-1,TGCAGCGTTGAACAGGGGTCTAGGGAGCTGTTTTTT,CSVEQGSRELFF
few,TRBD2,TRBJ2-7,TRBV20-1,TGCAGTGCCCGTCTAGCGGAGGCCGAGCAGTACTTC,CSARLAEAEQYF
once,TRBD2,TRBJ2-2,TRBV5-1,TGCGCCAGCAGGCCTTCTACTAGCGGGATTTGGACCGGGGAGCTGTTTTTT,CASRPSTSGIWTGELFF